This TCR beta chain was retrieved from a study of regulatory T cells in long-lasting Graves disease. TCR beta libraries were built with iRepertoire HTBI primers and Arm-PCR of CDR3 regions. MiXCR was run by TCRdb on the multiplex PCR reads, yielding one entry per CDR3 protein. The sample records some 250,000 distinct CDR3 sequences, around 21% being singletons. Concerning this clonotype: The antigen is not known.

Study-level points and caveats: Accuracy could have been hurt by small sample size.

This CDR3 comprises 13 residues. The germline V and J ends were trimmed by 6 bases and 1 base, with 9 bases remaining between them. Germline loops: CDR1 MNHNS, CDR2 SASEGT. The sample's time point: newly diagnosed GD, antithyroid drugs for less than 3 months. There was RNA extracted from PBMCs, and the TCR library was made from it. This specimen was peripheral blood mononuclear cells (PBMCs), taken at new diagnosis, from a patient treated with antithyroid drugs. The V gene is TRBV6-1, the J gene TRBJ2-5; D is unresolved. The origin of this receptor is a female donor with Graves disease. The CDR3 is CASRDPFQETQYF. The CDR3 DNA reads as TGTGCCAGCAGAGACCCTTTCCAAGAGACCCAGTACTTC.